Shown below are 10 T cell receptor beta chains from a single sample sequenced in a study of blood T cell repertoires in COVID-19. The protocol was immunoSEQ multiplex PCR, while the TCRdb copy is restricted to in-frame clones and leaves out a portion. Here the sample spans about 210,000 clones, roughly 80% being singletons. The sequenced sample consisted of peripheral blood. These receptors all stem from a man aged 60 to 75 with acute or convalescent COVID-19.

The genes are TRBV7-2 and TRBJ1-1; perhaps TRBD1 as D (6 bases). This CDR3 region has 15 residues. Trimming took off 1 base at V and 1 base at J, with 10 bases between the two ends. The germline V gene has CDR1 SGHTA and CDR2 FQGNSA. CDR3 in amino acids: CASSLGGGANTEAFF. The CDR3 DNA reads TGTGCCAGCAGCTTAGGAGGGGGAGCGAACACTGAAGCTTTCTTT. Variable domain in full (rest from reference TRBV7-2 and TRBJ1-1): GAGVSQSPSNKVTEKGKDVELRCDPISGHTALYWYRQSLGQGLEFLIYFQGNSAPDKSGLPSDRFSAERTGGSVSTLTIQRTQQEDSAVYLCASSLGGGANTEAFFGQGTRLTVV.

The chain uses TRBV6-2 or TRBV6-3 and TRBJ2-1; D gene uncertain. V was trimmed by 4 bases and J by 4 bases, leaving 11 bases between them. CDR3 length: 14 residues. Germline V CDR1 and CDR2: MNHEY, SVGEGT. Here the CDR3 reads CASSSQDGYNEQFF. The DNA of the CDR3 is TGTGCCAGCAGTTCTCAGGATGGTTACAATGAGCAGTTCTTC.

CDR3 protein: CASYKTGRGTEAFF. The CDR3, as DNA: TGTGCCAGTTATAAAACAGGGCGAGGAACTGAAGCTTTCTTT. The gene calls are TRBV19 and TRBJ1-1; D possibly corresponds to TRBD1 (6 bases). The CDR3 covers 14 residues. The V gene's germline CDR1 is LNHDA and CDR2 SQIVND (reference sequence). The V and J ends lost 8 bases and 5 bases respectively, with 18 bases between them.

V gene TRBV6-5 combines with J gene TRBJ2-7; a possible D gene is TRBD2 (6 bases). V lost 0 bases, J lost 1 base, and 10 bases lay in between. Germline lookup yields CDR1 MNHEY and CDR2 SVGAGI. The CDR3 length is 15 residues. The CDR3 region has the DNA TGTGCCAGCAGTTACTCTATGGGGGGATCCTACGAGCAGTACTTC. Translated: CASSYSMGGSYEQYF.

This sequence joins TRBV24-1 and TRBJ2-1; D is possibly TRBD2 (6 bases). This CDR3 region has 16 residues. CDR1 and CDR2 (germline): KGHDR, SFDVKD. Between the trimmed V and J ends, which lost 3 bases and 7 bases, there was a span of 18 bases. This chain's CDR3 is CATSDISSVRRNEQFF. The CDR3 DNA follows: TGTGCCACCAGTGATATCTCTAGCGTAAGAAGGAATGAGCAGTTCTTC.

The rearrangement uses TRBV6-5 and TRBJ2-3, with 10 positions matching TRBD1. Looked up from germline, CDR1 is MNHEY and CDR2 is SVGAGI. The V gene end was trimmed by 9 bases and the J gene end by 5 bases; junction bases not matched to a gene: 5. The CDR3 runs 13 residues. CDR3 in amino acids: CASRQGAIDTQYF. The CDR3 bases are TGTGCCAGTAGACAGGGGGCAATAGATACGCAGTATTTT.

The chain carries TRBV6-5 and TRBJ2-7, with TRBD2 identical over 11 bases. The CDR3 length is 16 residues. V gave up 2 bases and J gave up 3 bases; unmatched junction bases: 6. The germline V gene has CDR1 MNHEY and CDR2 SVGAGI. The chain's CDR3 is CASSYTSGTSGYEQYF. The DNA for the CDR3 is TGTGCCAGCAGTTACACCTCCGGGACTAGCGGCTACGAGCAGTACTTC.

J is TRBJ2-1 and V is TRBV24-1; TRBD2 agrees at 10 bases. CDR1 and CDR2 (germline): KGHDR, SFDVKD. Trimming cost V 8 bases and J 8 bases; bases outside gene matches: 5. The CDR3 length is 13 residues. CDR3 in amino acids: CATNSGGRDEQFF. DNA of the CDR3: TGTGCCACCAATAGCGGGGGGCGCGATGAGCAGTTCTTC.

This clone was seen a few times. CDR3 loop: CASSQSLSYNTEAFF. The CDR3 nucleotides read TGCGCCAGCAGCCAATCTTTAAGCTATAACACTGAAGCTTTCTTT. The J gene is TRBJ1-1, the V gene TRBV4-3; unclear D gene. Deletions cut 2 bases from V and 2 bases from J, with 12 bases between. CDR1 is LGHNA and CDR2 is YSLEER in the germline V gene. The CDR3 sequence is 15 residues long.

The chain uses TRBV30 and TRBJ1-5; 9 nucleotides match TRBD1. The V gene end was trimmed by 0 bases and the J gene end by 4 bases; junction bases not matched to a gene: 16. Germline V gene sequence: CDR1 GTSNPN, CDR2 SVGIG (reference sequence). This CDR3 has 19 amino acids. DNA for the CDR3: TGTGCCTGGAGTGTACCAGTAAGAGGGGACAGGGAGACGAATCAGCCCCAGCATTTT. As protein: CAWSVPVRGDRETNQPQHF.